This passage covers 32 T cell receptor beta chains from one sample sequenced in a study of blood T cell repertoires in COVID-19. Clones were sequenced by immunoSEQ multiplex PCR, and TCRdb holds only the in-frame ones, with some missing. The sample holds 200,000 to 250,000 clones, 84% seen once. The sequenced sample was PBMCs or T cells enriched from blood (not recorded which). Source of these receptors: a man between 60 and 70 years old who had recovered from COVID-19.

The chain employs TRBV6-2 or TRBV6-3 and TRBJ1-1, with a tentative D call TRBD1 (5 bases). Between the trimmed V and J ends, which lost 2 bases and 1 base, there was a span of 8 bases. This CDR3 is built from 14 residues. Germline loops: CDR1 MNHEY, CDR2 SVGEGT. The CDR3 here is CASSYTDRNTEAFF. The CDR3 DNA follows: TGTGCCAGCAGTTACACAGACAGGAACACTGAAGCTTTCTTT.

This chain links TRBV12-3 or TRBV12-4 with TRBJ2-5, with unresolved D. The ends were cut back, 6 bases at V and 2 bases at J, with 4 bases in the middle. The CDR3 totals 11 residues. The CDR3 protein is CASRTQETQYF. Written as DNA, the CDR3 is TGTGCCAGCAGAACTCAAGAGACCCAGTACTTC.

The chain employs TRBV27 and TRBJ2-7, with 11 bases lining up with TRBD2. The ends lost 5 bases at V and 3 bases at J; junction bases unmatched: 6. Germline lookup yields CDR1 MNHEY and CDR2 SMNVEV (reference sequence). The CDR3 has 15 amino acids. CDR3 protein: CASSLQTSGVYEQYF. DNA of the CDR3: TGTGCCAGCAGTCTCCAGACTAGCGGGGTCTACGAGCAGTACTTC.

The gene calls are TRBV6-5 and TRBJ1-4; D is possibly TRBD1 (5 bases). The CDR3 has 15 residues. V was trimmed by 0 bases and J by 8 bases, leaving 13 bases between them. CDR1 MNHEY and CDR2 SVGAGI come from the germline V gene. The CDR3 is CASSYSGRGGEKLFF. The CDR3 DNA follows: TGTGCCAGCAGTTACTCAGGGAGGGGTGGCGAAAAACTGTTTTTT.

The chain recombines TRBV24-1 with TRBJ2-2; possible D gene TRBD1, 5 bases. Germline V CDR1 and CDR2: KGHDR, SFDVKD. Trimming took 4 bases from V and 2 from J, leaving 22 bases between them. CDR3 length equals 19 residues. CDR3 coding DNA: TGTGCCACCAGTGACCTTGCCAAACGCCCTGACAGAAACACCGGGGAGCTGTTTTTT. Its translation is CATSDLAKRPDRNTGELFF.

This chain connects TRBV18 to TRBJ1-1, with a possible D match to TRBD1 (5 bases). V lost 6 bases and J lost 4, with 12 bases in between. The CDR3 covers 13 residues. Germline CDR1 is KGHSH and CDR2 is LQKENI. CDR3 amino acids: CASSVGLGTEAFF. The CDR3 region has the DNA TGTGCCAGCTCCGTGGGACTCGGCACTGAAGCTTTCTTT. Combining the CDR3 with reference TRBV18 and TRBJ1-1 gives the whole variable domain NAGVMQNPRHLVRRRGQEARLRCSPMKGHSHVYWYRQLPEEGLKFMVYLQKENIIDESGMPKERFSAEFPKEGPSILRIQQVVRGDSAAYFCASSVGLGTEAFFGQGTRLTVV.

The chain carries TRBV19 and TRBJ2-1, with D maybe TRBD1 (6 bases). The CDR3 runs 15 residues. Per germline, CDR1 LNHDA and CDR2 SQIVND (reference sequence). The V end lost 4 bases, the J end lost 2 bases, and 12 bases lay between the germline ends. The CDR3 DNA is TGTGCCAGTAGTAATACAGGGCCGGCCTACAATGAGCAGTTCTTC. It is translated as CASSNTGPAYNEQFF.

This chain uses TRBV4-3 with TRBJ1-2; 8 bases match TRBD1. This CDR3 region has 15 residues. Looked up from germline, CDR1 is LGHNA and CDR2 is YSLEER. The trim removed 0 bases at V and 7 bases at J, leaving 7 bases unmatched. The DNA for the CDR3 is TGCGCCAGCAGCCAAGAGGACAGGGCGTGGGGTGGCTACACCTTC. Residues: CASSQEDRAWGGYTF.

The chain couples TRBV19 to TRBJ2-7; TRBD2 is a possible D gene (5 bases). The CDR3 sequence is 16 residues long. Germline CDR1 is LNHDA and CDR2 is SQIVND (reference sequence). V lost 5 bases, J lost 0 bases, and 17 bases lay in between. The CDR3 bases are TGTGCCAGTAGTGAAGGGAGTGGGGTGAGCTCCTACGAGCAGTACTTC. It is translated as CASSEGSGVSSYEQYF.

CDR3 protein: CASSQGGTEAFF. The CDR3 nucleotides are TGTGCCAGCAGTCAGGGGGGCACTGAAGCTTTCTTT. This sequence joins TRBV6-5 and TRBJ1-1; 7 bases align to TRBD1. This CDR3 is built from 12 residues. V gave up 5 bases and J gave up 4 bases; unmatched junction bases: 1. Germline CDR1 is MNHEY and CDR2 is SVGAGI.

The J gene is TRBJ2-2, the V gene TRBV7-3, with 12 bases lining up with TRBD2. Germline V gives CDR1 SGHTA, CDR2 FQGTGA. After removal of 4 bases from V and 3 bases from J, the junction contained 6 bases not matched to a gene. CDR3 length: 17 residues. The CDR3 DNA is TGTGCCAGCAGCTCCCTAGCGGGGGGGCCAGACACCGGGGAGCTGTTTTTT. This sequence encodes CASSSLAGGPDTGELFF.

This chain uses TRBV5-1 with TRBJ1-1, with 11 bases aligning to TRBD1. This CDR3 spans 16 amino acids. Germline lookup yields CDR1 SGHRS and CDR2 YFSETQ. V shed 3 bases and J 4 bases; nucleotides not matched to a gene: 8. The chain's CDR3 is CASSSGQGARGTEAFF. As DNA, the CDR3 is TGCGCCAGCAGCTCCGGACAGGGGGCTCGGGGCACTGAAGCTTTCTTT.

The chain recombines TRBV15 with TRBJ1-1, with a tentative D call TRBD1 (5 bases). Trimming removed 7 bases at V and 0 bases at J, with 12 bases between. The germline gives CDR1 LNHNV, CDR2 YYDKDF (reference sequence). The CDR3 runs to 14 residues. This CDR3 is CATNLDRLNTEAFF. CDR3 coding DNA: TGTGCCACCAACCTAGACAGACTGAACACTGAAGCTTTCTTT.

The J gene is TRBJ1-1, the V gene TRBV5-1, with D hard to call. The CDR3 is made up of 14 amino acids. The V and J ends lost 0 bases and 2 bases respectively, with 8 bases between them. CDR1 and CDR2 (germline): SGHRS, YFSETQ. CDR3 protein: CASSLAQLNTEAFF. DNA of the CDR3: TGCGCCAGCAGCTTGGCACAGCTTAACACTGAAGCTTTCTTT.

This rearrangement joins TRBV10-3 to TRBJ1-6; no clear D. The CDR3 is 14 amino acids. CDR1 is ENHRY, CDR2 SYGVKD, per germline. The V end was cut by 3 bases, the J end by 8 bases, with 11 bases between. CDR3 sequence (DNA): TGTGCCATCAGTGACAAGGACTCATATTCACCCCTCCACTTT. This gives the protein CAISDKDSYSPLHF.

This chain uses TRBV5-6 with TRBJ1-6, with a tentative D call TRBD1 (6 bases). Germline loops: CDR1 SGHDT, CDR2 YYEEEE. V was pared by 4 bases and J by 13 bases, with 12 bases between. The CDR3 sequence is 12 residues long. The CDR3, as DNA: TGTGCCAGCAGCCTCAGGGGAAACCCCCTCCACTTT. Translated, it gives CASSLRGNPLHF.

The genes are TRBV6-5 and TRBJ1-1, with D perhaps matching TRBD1 (5 bases). CDR3 length equals 16 residues. V lost 2 bases and J lost 1, with 14 bases in between. The V gene's germline CDR1 is MNHEY and CDR2 SVGAGI. CDR3 loop: CASSYTGWGGNTEAFF. The CDR3 DNA reads TGTGCCAGCAGTTACACGGGTTGGGGGGGGAACACTGAAGCTTTCTTT.

The V call is TRBV10-3, the J call TRBJ1-1; D uncertain. Trimming cost V 2 bases and J 0 bases, with 7 bases left between them. The germline V gene encodes CDR1 ENHRY and CDR2 SYGVKD. The length of the CDR3 is 14 residues. CDR3 loop: CAISEGPVNTEAFF. The CDR3 DNA follows: TGTGCCATCAGTGAGGGGCCGGTGAACACTGAAGCTTTCTTT.

This chain joins TRBV27 and TRBJ2-1; 8 bases match TRBD2. Per germline, CDR1 MNHEY and CDR2 SMNVEV (reference sequence). The trim removed 6 bases at V and 6 bases at J, leaving 13 bases unmatched. CDR3 length equals 16 residues. The CDR3 sequence: CASSYPGGAGFNEQFF. CDR3 nucleotide sequence: TGTGCCAGCAGCTACCCCGGGGGGGCGGGTTTCAATGAGCAGTTCTTC.

V and J are TRBV5-1 and TRBJ2-5, with 12 bases identical to TRBD2. The germline CDR1 and CDR2 sequences are SGHRS and YFSETQ. The CDR3 is 15 amino acids. Trimming at V came to 5 bases and at J to 2 bases, leaving 4 bases not matched to a gene. Here the CDR3 reads CASRRTSGEQETQYF. The DNA of the CDR3 is TGCGCCAGCAGACGGACTAGCGGGGAACAAGAGACCCAGTACTTC. The whole variable domain, filled in from reference TRBV5-1 and TRBJ2-5, reads KAGVTQTPRYLIKTRGQQVTLSCSPISGHRSVSWYQQTPGQGLQFLFEYFSETQRNKGNFPGRFSGRQFSNSRSEMNVSTLELGDSALYLCASRRTSGEQETQYFGPGTRLLVL.

This clone was counted only a few times. The chain has TRBV5-6 and TRBJ1-2; the D gene is possibly TRBD1 (5 bases). V lost 4 bases and J 4 bases, leaving 11 bases between the germline ends. Germline CDR1 SGHDT, CDR2 YYEEEE. The CDR3 is 13 amino acids. CDR3 in DNA: TGTGCCAGCAGCGGGGGGGTCCTCTATGGCTACACCTTC. It encodes CASSGGVLYGYTF. The full variable domain, completed using reference TRBV5-6 and TRBJ1-2, is DAGVTQSPTHLIKTRGQQVTLRCSPKSGHDTVSWYQQALGQGPQFIFQYYEEEERQRGNFPDRFSGHQFPNYSSELNVNALLLGDSALYLCASSGGVLYGYTFGSGTRLTVV.

The chain couples TRBV11-2 to TRBJ1-2, with D perhaps matching TRBD1 (5 bases). Trimming took off 5 bases at V and 2 bases at J, with 18 bases between the two ends. The CDR3 is made up of 16 amino acids. Germline-derived CDR1 and CDR2 are SGHAT and FQNNGV. The chain's CDR3 is CASSGAGWLGNYGYTF. The CDR3 DNA reads TGTGCCAGCAGCGGTGCAGGGTGGTTGGGAAACTATGGCTACACCTTC.

The genes are TRBV7-9 and TRBJ1-6; 8 nucleotides align to TRBD1. Trimming removed 3 bases from V and 8 bases from J; junction bases left unmatched: 6. The CDR3 has 15 amino acids. Germline V lookup: CDR1 SEHNR, CDR2 FQNEAQ (reference sequence). The chain's CDR3 is CASSLPDRGHSPLHF. CDR3 coding DNA: TGTGCCAGCAGCTTGCCCGACAGGGGTCATTCACCCCTCCACTTT.

The gene calls are TRBV4-3 and TRBJ2-2; D might be TRBD1 (5 bases). The ends were cut back, 1 base at V and 6 bases at J, with 9 bases in the middle. This CDR3 contains 14 residues. Germline CDR1 and CDR2: LGHNA and YSLEER. CDR3 in DNA: TGCGCCAGCAGCCAAGCAGGGAATGCCGGGGAGCTGTTTTTT. Its protein is CASSQAGNAGELFF.

The chain employs TRBV5-1 and TRBJ2-7; D gene unclear. Germline CDR1 is SGHRS and CDR2 is YFSETQ. The CDR3 loop spans 12 amino acids. Deletions cut 2 bases from V and 3 bases from J, with 6 bases between. The CDR3 is CASSFNSYEQYF. The CDR3 region has the DNA TGCGCCAGCAGCTTTAACAGCTACGAGCAGTACTTC.

The chain carries TRBV5-4 and TRBJ2-5, with D uncertain. V lost 0 bases and J lost 3, with 6 bases in between. Germline lookup yields CDR1 SGHNT and CDR2 YYREEE (reference sequence). The CDR3 has 13 amino acids. This chain's CDR3 is CASSLGIKETQYF. The CDR3, as DNA: TGTGCCAGCAGCTTGGGTATTAAAGAGACCCAGTACTTC.

The rearrangement links TRBV6-5 to TRBJ2-7; 9 bases line up with TRBD2. The germline CDR1 and CDR2 sequences are MNHEY and SVGAGI. With 5 bases clipped from V and 2 bases from J, the junction kept 7 bases outside the gene matches. The CDR3 is made up of 15 amino acids. The CDR3 nucleotides read TGTGCCAGCAGTCCCGAGCGGGGGGCTACCTACGAGCAGTACTTC. This codes for CASSPERGATYEQYF.

The J gene is TRBJ2-5, the V gene TRBV11-2; D unresolved. V shed 5 bases and J shed 5 bases, with 15 bases lying between them. Germline V CDR1 and CDR2: SGHAT, FQNNGV. This CDR3 comprises 14 residues. CDR3: CASSPRTFRETQYF. For the CDR3, the DNA is TGTGCCAGCAGCCCCCGCACCTTCAGGGAGACCCAGTACTTC.

The J gene is TRBJ1-1, the V gene TRBV4-2; TRBD1 matches 7 bases. Looked up from germline, CDR1 is LGHNA and CDR2 is YNFKEQ. With 3 bases clipped from V and 1 base from J, the junction kept 2 bases outside the gene matches. The CDR3 length is 14 residues. CDR3 sequence: CASSQGQPNTEAFF. In DNA form, the CDR3 reads TGTGCCAGCAGCCAGGGACAGCCGAACACTGAAGCTTTCTTT.

Worth noting for this clone: This clone may be a read error of a much larger clone one base away. The chain combines TRBV7-3 with TRBJ1-1; perhaps TRBD1 as D (6 bases). Trimming took off 1 base at V and 3 bases at J, with 6 bases between the two ends. The CDR3 length is 13 residues. Germline V CDR1 and CDR2: SGHTA, FQGTGA. The CDR3 DNA reads as TGTGCCAGCAGCTTAAACAGGGACACTGAAGCTTTCTTT. Residues: CASSLNRDTEAFF.

The V and J genes are TRBV6-2 or TRBV6-3 and TRBJ2-5, with TRBD2 matching over 12 bases. Germline CDR1 reads MNHEY; CDR2 reads SVGEGT. This CDR3 contains 15 residues. The J segment lost 5 bases and the V segment lost 5 bases, leaving 6 bases of the junction unmatched. The CDR3 nucleotides read TGTGCCAGCAGTCCCGGACTAGCGGGGAGGGAGACCCAGTACTTC. Translating gives CASSPGLAGRETQYF.

The rearrangement links TRBV12-3 or TRBV12-4 to TRBJ1-4; no clear D gene. V shed 6 bases and J shed 5 bases, with 10 bases lying between them. The CDR3 contains 13 residues. The CDR3 region has the DNA TGTGCCAGCAGAGCGAACCTGAATGAAAAACTGTTTTTT. It is translated as CASRANLNEKLFF.